What follows describes a single TCR beta chain. Study processing details: ImmunoSEQ gave junction-only sequences without quality scores, so filtering differed. Libraries were prepared by immunoSEQ multiplex PCR; TCRdb keeps only in-frame clonotypes and omits some of them. That table gives V, J and clone size, and the DNA gave D and trimming. The repertoire holds some 1.5 million clones, with roughly 98% as singletons. The data were obtained in a study of shared clonotypes between healthy human individuals. As for the study in general: Per donor, CD8 memory used one plate, CD8 naive used two, CD4 memory used three and CD4 naive used three.

The V end was cut by 2 bases, the J end by 4 bases, with 3 bases between. CDR3 length: 12 amino acids. Germline-derived CDR1 and CDR2 are WNHNN and SYGVQD (reference sequence). The specimen was naive CD4+ T cells sorted from blood. Documented subset: CD45RA+ positively selected. This receptor was identified in a man aged 25-40 years in good health. The chain couples TRBV10-1 to TRBJ1-5, with D hard to call. CDR3 loop: CASSETNQPQHF. The DNA of the CDR3 is TGCGCCAGCAGTGAGACGAATCAGCCCCAGCATTTT.